A selection of T cell receptor beta chains follows, all from one sample in a study of blood T cell repertoires in COVID-19. This table comes from immunoSEQ multiplex PCR, and its TCRdb copy is limited to in-frame clones, with some not included. The table includes tens of thousands of clones, about 89% detected once. Material: peripheral blood. All receptors derive from a man aged 50-60 years with active or convalescent COVID-19. Both conserved end residues are part of each CDR3. The D gene is left open where the match is weak. Rows may omit the clone size; those that give it use once, few, many or a size class.

J	V	size	D	DNA	CDR3
TRBJ2-2	TRBV6-1	NA	NA	TGTGCCAGCAGTGAAGGGGTACAGGTCACCGGGGAGCTGTTTTTT	CASSEGVQVTGELFF
TRBJ1-4	TRBV27	few	TRBD1	TGTGCCAGCAGTACCGCCGGGACAGGGGGCAATGAAAAACTGTTTTTT	CASSTAGTGGNEKLFF
TRBJ2-5	TRBV5-1	once	NA	TGCGCCAGCAGCTTGGCCCCAGGGCAAGAGACCCAGTACTTC	CASSLAPGQETQYF
TRBJ1-2	TRBV2	few	NA	TGTGCCAGCAGTTCCCACAGGGAAGGCTACACCTTC	CASSSHREGYTF
TRBJ2-3	TRBV27	NA	NA	TGTGCCAGCAGCCCCGGAAGACTTCATTTCACAGATACGCAGTATTTT	CASSPGRLHFTDTQYF
TRBJ2-1	TRBV28	NA	TRBD1	TGTGCCAGCAGGGGACAGGGGGGGAATGAGCAGTTCTTC	CASRGQGGNEQFF
TRBJ2-1	TRBV27	NA	NA	TGTGCCAGCAGTCCCTACGGACAGTTGTACAATGAGCAGTTCTTC	CASSPYGQLYNEQFF
TRBJ1-2	TRBV2	NA	TRBD1	TGTGCCAGCAGTGAAGGGATACAGGGGGCACTTGGCTACACCTTC	CASSEGIQGALGYTF
TRBJ2-2	TRBV7-3	NA	NA	TGTGCCAGCAGCCCCGGGACAAGCACCGGGGAGCTGTTTTTT	CASSPGTSTGELFF
TRBJ1-1	TRBV6-5	NA	TRBD1	TGTGCCAGCAGTAATAACAGGGGGCGGACTGAAGCTTTCTTT	CASSNNRGRTEAFF
TRBJ1-4	TRBV3-1/TRBV3-2	once	NA	TGTGCCAGCAGCCTGAACGGGGGGCGAGAAAAACTGTTTTTT	CASSLNGGREKLFF
TRBJ2-1	TRBV5-6	NA	NA	TGTGCCAGCAGCTCTGCTGTGCGGGACAGAACCTACAATGAGCAGTTCTTC	CASSSAVRDRTYNEQFF
TRBJ1-5	TRBV4-1	NA	NA	TGCGCCAGCAGCCAAGATGGGAGGGCCGGAGGCAATCAGCCCCAGCATTTT	CASSQDGRAGGNQPQHF
TRBJ1-3	TRBV10-3	NA	NA	TGTGCCATCAGTGCGGGGGGCGTCAGCTCTGGAAACACCATATATTTT	CAISAGGVSSGNTIYF
TRBJ1-2	TRBV5-5	NA	NA	TGTGCCAGCAGCTTCCTCCCTAGGGCAGAGAGGGTGTATGGCTACACCTTC	CASSFLPRAERVYGYTF
TRBJ1-3	TRBV4-2	once	NA	TGTGCCAGCAGCATGGCTTTTAACACGAACTCTGGAAACACCATATATTTT	CASSMAFNTNSGNTIYF
TRBJ2-7	TRBV11-2	NA	TRBD1	TGTGCCAGCAGCTTGGGGGGACAGGGCTACTACGAGCAGTACTTC	CASSLGGQGYYEQYF
TRBJ2-4	TRBV19	NA	TRBD1	TGTGTCAGTAGTATCAGACAGGGGGCGCGGAACATTCAGTACTTC	CVSSIRQGARNIQYF
TRBJ2-7	TRBV2	few	TRBD1	TGTGCCAGCAGTTGGGACAGGGGGATCAACGAGCAGTACTTC	CASSWDRGINEQYF
TRBJ2-2	TRBV9	NA	TRBD1	TGTGCCAGCAGCTCCTCCGGGACAGGGCTGGCCGGGGAGCTGTTTTTT	CASSSSGTGLAGELFF
TRBJ2-7	TRBV15	once	NA	TGTGCCACCAGCAGTCTAGCGTACGAGCAGTACTTC	CATSSLAYEQYF
TRBJ1-6	TRBV5-1	NA	NA	TGCGCCAGCAGCTTGACAGGGCTCTCCTATAATTCACCCCTCCACTTT	CASSLTGLSYNSPLHF
TRBJ1-2	TRBV5-1	NA	NA	TGCGCCAGCAGCTTGGCCAGGAATGACTATGGCTACACCTTC	CASSLARNDYGYTF
TRBJ1-4	TRBV4-1	NA	TRBD1	TGCGCCAGCAGTCAAAAGGACAGGGGGGGAGATAATGAAAAACTGTTTTTT	CASSQKDRGGDNEKLFF
TRBJ2-5	TRBV3-1/TRBV3-2	NA	NA	TGTGCCAGCAGCCAAGTAAGGGGCCGGGAGACCCAGTACTTC	CASSQVRGRETQYF
TRBJ1-1	TRBV18	NA	NA	TGTGCCAGCTCACCATCGCCCAGAGGGAACACTGAAGCTTTCTTT	CASSPSPRGNTEAFF
TRBJ2-1	TRBV7-9	NA	NA	TGTGCCAGCAGAAATACCGAGGGAGGGGGGCAGTTCTTC	CASRNTEGGGQFF
TRBJ1-1	TRBV9	NA	TRBD1	TGTGCCAGCAGCGTAGTACCCACGCTAGACAGGGGGCATAATGAAGCTTTCTTT	CASSVVPTLDRGHNEAFF